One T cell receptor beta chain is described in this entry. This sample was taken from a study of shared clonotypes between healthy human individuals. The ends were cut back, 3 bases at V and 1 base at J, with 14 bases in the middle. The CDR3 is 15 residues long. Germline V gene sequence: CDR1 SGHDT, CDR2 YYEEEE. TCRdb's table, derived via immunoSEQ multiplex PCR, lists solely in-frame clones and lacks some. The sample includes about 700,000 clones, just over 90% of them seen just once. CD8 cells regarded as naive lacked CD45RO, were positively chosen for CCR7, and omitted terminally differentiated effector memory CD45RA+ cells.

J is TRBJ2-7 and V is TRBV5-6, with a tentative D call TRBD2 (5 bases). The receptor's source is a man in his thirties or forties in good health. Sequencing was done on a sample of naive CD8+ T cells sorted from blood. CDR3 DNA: TGTGCCAGCAGCTCCGAGGGTGGTGGGTCCTACGAGCAGTACTTC. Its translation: CASSSEGGGSYEQYF.